This T cell receptor beta chain was captured by sequencing in a study of a mutant IDH1 vaccine in newly diagnosed glioma. Study details: Treated patients, roughly 60% male and around 40% female, averaged around 40 years of age. Receipt of radiotherapy, temozolomide, or both preceded the study, and most received both.

Study conclusions and caveats: Seemingly, pseudoprogression had no relation to changes in the top peripheral T cell clonotypes.

Documented time point: baseline, week 1 (first vaccination visit). Documented treatment: pre-vaccination baseline after standard-of-care therapy. Each donor presented with a new WHO grade 3 or 4 astrocytoma that tested IDH1-mutant and showed ATRX loss. The protocol was immunoSEQ multiplex PCR, while the TCRdb copy is restricted to in-frame clones and leaves out a portion. The data show over 45,000 clones, about 91% seen once. Concerning this clone itself: What it recognizes is unknown.

The material sequenced was PBMCs, taken from a glioma patient treated with radiotherapy, temozolomide or both. This sequence was found in a man aged 45-60 years with glioma.

In DNA form, the CDR3 reads TGCGCCAGCAGCTTGGAGGCAGGGGTTGTCGAGCAGTACTTC. Its protein is CASSLEAGVVEQYF. This rearrangement joins TRBV5-1 to TRBJ2-7; tentative D call: TRBD1 (6 bases). There are 14 residues in the CDR3. Per the germline V gene, CDR1 is SGHRS and CDR2 is YFSETQ. V was clipped by 0 bases and J by 6 bases, with 13 bases between them.